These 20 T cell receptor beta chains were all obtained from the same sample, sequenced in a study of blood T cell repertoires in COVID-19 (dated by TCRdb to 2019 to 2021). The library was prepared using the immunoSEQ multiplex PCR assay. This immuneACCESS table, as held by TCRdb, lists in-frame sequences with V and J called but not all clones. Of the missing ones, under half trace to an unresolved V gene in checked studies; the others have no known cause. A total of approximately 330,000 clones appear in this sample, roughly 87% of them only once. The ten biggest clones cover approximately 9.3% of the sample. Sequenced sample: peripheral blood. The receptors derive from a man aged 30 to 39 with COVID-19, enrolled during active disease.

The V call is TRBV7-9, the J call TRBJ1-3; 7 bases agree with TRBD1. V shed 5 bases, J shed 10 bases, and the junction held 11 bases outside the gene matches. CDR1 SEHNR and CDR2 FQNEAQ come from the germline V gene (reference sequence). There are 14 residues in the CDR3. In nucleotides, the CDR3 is TGTGCCAGCAGCCGGGGACAGCTGGCAGAAACCATATATTTT. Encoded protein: CASSRGQLAETIYF. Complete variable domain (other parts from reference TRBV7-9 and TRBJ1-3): DTGVSQNPRHKITKRGQNVTFRCDPISEHNRLYWYRQTLGQGPEFLTYFQNEAQLEKSRLLSDRFSAERPKGSFSTLEIQRTEQGDSAMYLCASSRGQLAETIYFGEGSWLTVV.

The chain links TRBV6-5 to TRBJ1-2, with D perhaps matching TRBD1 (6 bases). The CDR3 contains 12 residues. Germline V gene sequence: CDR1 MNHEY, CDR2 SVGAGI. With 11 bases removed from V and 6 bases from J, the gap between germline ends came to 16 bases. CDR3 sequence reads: CAASLRTDGYTF. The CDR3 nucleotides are TGTGCCGCCTCACTGAGGACAGATGGCTACACCTTC.

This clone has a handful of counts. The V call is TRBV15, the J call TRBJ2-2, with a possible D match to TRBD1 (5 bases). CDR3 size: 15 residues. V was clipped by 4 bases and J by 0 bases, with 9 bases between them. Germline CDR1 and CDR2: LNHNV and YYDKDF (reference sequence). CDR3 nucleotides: TGTGCCACCAGCACCAGGGTAGCGAACACCGGGGAGCTGTTTTTT. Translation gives CATSTRVANTGELFF.

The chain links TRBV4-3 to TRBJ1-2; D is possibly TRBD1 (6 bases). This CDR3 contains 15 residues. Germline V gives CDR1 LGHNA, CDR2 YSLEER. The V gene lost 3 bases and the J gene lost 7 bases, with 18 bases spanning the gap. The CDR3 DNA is TGCGCCAGCAGCCACGAGGCCGGGACAATCTCTGGCTACACCTTC. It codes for CASSHEAGTISGYTF.

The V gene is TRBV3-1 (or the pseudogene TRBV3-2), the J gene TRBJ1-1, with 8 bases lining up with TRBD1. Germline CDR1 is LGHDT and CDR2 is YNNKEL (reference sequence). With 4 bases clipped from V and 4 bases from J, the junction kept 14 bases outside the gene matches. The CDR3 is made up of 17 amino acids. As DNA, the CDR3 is TGTGCCAGCAGCCCCTCAGGACAGGGACCCTTCGGCACTGAAGCTTTCTTT. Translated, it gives CASSPSGQGPFGTEAFF.

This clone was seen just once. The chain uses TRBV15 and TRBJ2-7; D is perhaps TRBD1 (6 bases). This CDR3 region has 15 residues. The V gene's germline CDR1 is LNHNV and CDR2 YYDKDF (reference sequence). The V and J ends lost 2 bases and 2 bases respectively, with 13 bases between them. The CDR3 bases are TGTGCCACCAGCAGACCCAGGGGCGAAGCCTACGAGCAGTACTTC. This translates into CATSRPRGEAYEQYF.

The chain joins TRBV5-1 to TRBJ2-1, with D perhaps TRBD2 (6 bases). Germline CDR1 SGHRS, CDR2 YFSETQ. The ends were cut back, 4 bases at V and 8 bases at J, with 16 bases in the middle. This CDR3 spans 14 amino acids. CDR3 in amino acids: CASSPGTRGHEQFF. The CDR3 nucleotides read TGCGCCAGCAGCCCTGGGACTCGGGGCCATGAGCAGTTCTTC.

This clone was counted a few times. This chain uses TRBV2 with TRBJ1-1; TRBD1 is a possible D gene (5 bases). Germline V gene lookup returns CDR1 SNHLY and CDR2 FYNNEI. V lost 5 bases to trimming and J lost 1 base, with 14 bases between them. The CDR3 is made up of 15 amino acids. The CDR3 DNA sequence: TGTGCCAGCAGTTCCCACTTTACAGGGAACACTGAAGCTTTCTTT. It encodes CASSSHFTGNTEAFF. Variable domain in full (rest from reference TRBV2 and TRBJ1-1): EPEVTQTPSHQVTQMGQEVILRCVPISNHLYFYWYRQILGQKVEFLVSFYNNEISEKSEIFDDQFSVERPDGSNFTLKIRSTKLEDSAMYFCASSSHFTGNTEAFFGQGTRLTVV.

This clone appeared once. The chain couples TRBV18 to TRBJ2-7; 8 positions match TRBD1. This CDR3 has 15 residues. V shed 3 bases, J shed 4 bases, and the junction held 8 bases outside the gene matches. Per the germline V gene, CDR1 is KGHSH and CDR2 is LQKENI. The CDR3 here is CASSPGQALLYEQYF. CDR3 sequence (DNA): TGTGCCAGCTCACCGGGACAGGCCCTACTATACGAGCAGTACTTC.

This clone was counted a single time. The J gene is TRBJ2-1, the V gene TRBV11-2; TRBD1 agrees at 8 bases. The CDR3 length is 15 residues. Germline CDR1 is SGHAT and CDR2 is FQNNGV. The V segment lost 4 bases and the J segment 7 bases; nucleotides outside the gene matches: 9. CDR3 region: CASSSYRTGRNEQFF. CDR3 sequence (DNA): TGTGCCAGCAGCTCTTACAGGACAGGGCGGAATGAGCAGTTCTTC.

CDR3: CASRADNVNYGYTF. The CDR3 DNA follows: TGTGCCAGCAGAGCGGATAACGTTAACTATGGCTACACCTTC. This chain joins TRBV5-6 and TRBJ1-2; D is ambiguous. Germline V gene data show CDR1 as SGHDT and CDR2 as YYEEEE. The CDR3 covers 14 residues. V lost 5 bases and J 1 base, leaving 12 bases between the germline ends.

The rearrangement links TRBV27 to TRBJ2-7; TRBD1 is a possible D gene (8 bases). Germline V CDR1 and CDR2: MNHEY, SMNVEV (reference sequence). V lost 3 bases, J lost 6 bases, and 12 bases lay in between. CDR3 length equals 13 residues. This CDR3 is CASSFGGTGEQYF. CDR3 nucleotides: TGTGCCAGCAGTTTCGGGGGGACAGGCGAGCAGTACTTC.

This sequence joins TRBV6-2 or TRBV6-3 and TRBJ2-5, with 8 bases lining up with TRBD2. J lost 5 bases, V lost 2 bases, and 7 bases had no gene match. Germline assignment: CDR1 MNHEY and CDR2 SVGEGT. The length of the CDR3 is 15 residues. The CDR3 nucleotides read TGTGCCAGCAGTTACACTTCGGGGGGGCGGGAGACCCAGTACTTC. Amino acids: CASSYTSGGRETQYF.

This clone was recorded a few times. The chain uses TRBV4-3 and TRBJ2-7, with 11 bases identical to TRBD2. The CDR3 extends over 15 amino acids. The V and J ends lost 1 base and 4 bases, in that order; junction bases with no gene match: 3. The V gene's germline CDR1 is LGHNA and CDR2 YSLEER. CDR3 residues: CASSQGLAGQYEQYF. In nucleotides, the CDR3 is TGCGCCAGCAGCCAAGGACTAGCGGGGCAATACGAGCAGTACTTC.

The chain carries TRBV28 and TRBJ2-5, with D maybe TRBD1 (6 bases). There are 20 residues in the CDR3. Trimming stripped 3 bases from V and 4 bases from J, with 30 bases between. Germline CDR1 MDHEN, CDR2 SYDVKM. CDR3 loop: CASSFLGLVRGRGVGETQYF. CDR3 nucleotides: TGTGCCAGCAGTTTTCTAGGATTAGTGAGGGGCAGGGGAGTAGGAGAGACCCAGTACTTC.

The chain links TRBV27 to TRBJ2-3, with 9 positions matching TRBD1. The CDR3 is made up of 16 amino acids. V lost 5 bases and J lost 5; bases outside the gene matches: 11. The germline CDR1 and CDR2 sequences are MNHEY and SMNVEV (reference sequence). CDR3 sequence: CASSPLGTGRGDTQYF. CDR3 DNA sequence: TGTGCCAGCAGTCCCCTCGGGACAGGGAGGGGAGATACGCAGTATTTT.

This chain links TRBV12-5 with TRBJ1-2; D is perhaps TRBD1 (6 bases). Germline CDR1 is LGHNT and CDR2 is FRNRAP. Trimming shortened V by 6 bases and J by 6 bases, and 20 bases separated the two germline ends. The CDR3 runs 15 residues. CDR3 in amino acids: CASGPLLGGRHGYTF. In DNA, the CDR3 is TGTGCTAGTGGCCCCCTTTTAGGGGGTAGGCATGGCTACACCTTC.

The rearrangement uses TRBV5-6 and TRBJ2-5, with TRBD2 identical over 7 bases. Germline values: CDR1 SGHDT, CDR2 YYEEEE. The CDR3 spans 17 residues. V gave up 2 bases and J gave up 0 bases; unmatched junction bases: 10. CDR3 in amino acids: CASSLPTLAAYQETQYF. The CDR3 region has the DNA TGTGCCAGCAGCTTACCAACCCTAGCGGCGTACCAAGAGACCCAGTACTTC.

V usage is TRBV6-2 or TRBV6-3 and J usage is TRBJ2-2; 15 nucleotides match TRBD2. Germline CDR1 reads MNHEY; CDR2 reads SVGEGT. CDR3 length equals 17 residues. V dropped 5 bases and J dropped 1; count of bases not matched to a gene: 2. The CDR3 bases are TGTGCCAGCAGTCGGGGACTAGCGGGGGGGAACACCGGGGAGCTGTTTTTT. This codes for CASSRGLAGGNTGELFF.

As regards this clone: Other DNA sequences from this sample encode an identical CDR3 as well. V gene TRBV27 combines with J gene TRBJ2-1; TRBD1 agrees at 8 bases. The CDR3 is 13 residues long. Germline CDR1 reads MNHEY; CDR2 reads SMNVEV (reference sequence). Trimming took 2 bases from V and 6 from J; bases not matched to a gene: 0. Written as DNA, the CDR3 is TGTGCCAGCAGTTTAGGACAGGGCAATGAGCAGTTCTTC. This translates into CASSLGQGNEQFF.